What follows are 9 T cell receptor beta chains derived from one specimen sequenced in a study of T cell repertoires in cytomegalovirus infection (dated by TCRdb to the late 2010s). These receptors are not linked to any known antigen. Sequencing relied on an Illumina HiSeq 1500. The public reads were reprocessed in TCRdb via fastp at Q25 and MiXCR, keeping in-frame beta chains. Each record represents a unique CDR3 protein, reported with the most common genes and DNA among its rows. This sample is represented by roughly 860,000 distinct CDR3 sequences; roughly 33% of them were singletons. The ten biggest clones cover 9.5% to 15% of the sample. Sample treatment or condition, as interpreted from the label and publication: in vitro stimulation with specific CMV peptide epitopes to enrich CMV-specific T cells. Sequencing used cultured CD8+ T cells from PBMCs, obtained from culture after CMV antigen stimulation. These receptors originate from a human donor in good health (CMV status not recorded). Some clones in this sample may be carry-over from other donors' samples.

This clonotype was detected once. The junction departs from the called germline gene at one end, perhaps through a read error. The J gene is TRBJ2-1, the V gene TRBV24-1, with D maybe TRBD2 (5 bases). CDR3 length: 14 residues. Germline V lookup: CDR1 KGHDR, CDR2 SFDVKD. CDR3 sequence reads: CATSDLRPDGERFF. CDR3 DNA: TGTGCCACCAGTGATTTGCGGCCAGATGGGGAGCGGTTCTTC.

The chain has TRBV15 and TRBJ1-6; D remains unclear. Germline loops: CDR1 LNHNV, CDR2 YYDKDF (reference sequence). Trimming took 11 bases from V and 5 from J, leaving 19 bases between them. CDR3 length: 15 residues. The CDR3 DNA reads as TGTGCCTCGTTTGACGAAGCAGCGGATAATTCACCCCTCCACTTT. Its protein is CASFDEAADNSPLHF.

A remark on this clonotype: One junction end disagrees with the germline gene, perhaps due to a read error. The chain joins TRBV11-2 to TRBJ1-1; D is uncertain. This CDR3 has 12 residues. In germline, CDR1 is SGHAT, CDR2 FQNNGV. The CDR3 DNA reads TGTGCCAGCACCTTAAGAGTCACTGAAGCTTTCTTT. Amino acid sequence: CASTLRVTEAFF.

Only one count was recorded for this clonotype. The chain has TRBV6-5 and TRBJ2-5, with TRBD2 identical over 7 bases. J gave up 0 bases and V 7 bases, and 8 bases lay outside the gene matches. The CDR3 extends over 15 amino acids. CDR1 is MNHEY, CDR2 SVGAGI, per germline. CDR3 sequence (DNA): TGTGCCAGCACGCATAGGGGAGGGTACCAAGAGACCCAGTACTTC. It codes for CASTHRGGYQETQYF.

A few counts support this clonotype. The CDR3 coding sequence is TGTGCCTCGGGCTGGAGTTCACCCCTCCACTTT. It translates to CASGWSSPLHF. The chain has TRBV19 and TRBJ1-6, with D hard to call. V shed 11 bases and J shed 9 bases, with 11 bases lying between them. The CDR3 spans 11 residues. Germline assignment: CDR1 LNHDA and CDR2 SQIVND (reference sequence).

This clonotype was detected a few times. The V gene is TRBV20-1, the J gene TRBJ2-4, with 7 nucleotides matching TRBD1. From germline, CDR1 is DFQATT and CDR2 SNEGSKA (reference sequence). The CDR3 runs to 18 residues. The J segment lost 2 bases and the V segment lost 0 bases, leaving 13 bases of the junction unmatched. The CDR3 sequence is CSARDDPGQIEPKNIQYF. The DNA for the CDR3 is TGCAGTGCTAGAGATGACCCGGGACAGATCGAGCCCAAAAACATTCAGTACTTC.

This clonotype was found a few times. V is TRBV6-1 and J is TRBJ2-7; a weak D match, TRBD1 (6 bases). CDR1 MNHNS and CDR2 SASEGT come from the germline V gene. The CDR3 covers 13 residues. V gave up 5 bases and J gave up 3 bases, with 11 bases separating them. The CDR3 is CASSSTGGYEQYF. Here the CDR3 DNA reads TGTGCCAGCAGTTCGACAGGTGGCTACGAGCAGTACTTC.

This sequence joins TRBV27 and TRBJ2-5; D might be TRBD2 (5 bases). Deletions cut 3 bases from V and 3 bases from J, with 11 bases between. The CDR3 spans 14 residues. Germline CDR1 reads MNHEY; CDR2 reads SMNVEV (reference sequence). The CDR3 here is CASSLTRAEETQYF. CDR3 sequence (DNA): TGTGCCAGCAGTTTGACCCGAGCGGAAGAGACCCAGTACTTC.

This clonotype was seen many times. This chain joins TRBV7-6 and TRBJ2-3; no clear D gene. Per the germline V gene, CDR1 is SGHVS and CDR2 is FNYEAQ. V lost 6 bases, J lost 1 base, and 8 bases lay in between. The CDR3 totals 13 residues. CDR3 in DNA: TGTGCCAGCAGAACCCCGGGCACAGATACGCAGTATTTT. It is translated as CASRTPGTDTQYF.